The 27 T cell receptor beta chains in this list originate from one sample, sequenced in a study of shared clonotypes between healthy human individuals. Some clones are missing from TCRdb's copy, which holds only in-frame ones; the method was immunoSEQ multiplex PCR. The sample shows roughly 2 million clones, more than 90% of them seen only once. The specimen sequenced was naive CD4+ T cells sorted from blood. The subset is: CD45RA+ positively selected. These receptors came from a man aged 18 to 30 in good health.

The CDR3 DNA sequence: TGCGCCAGCAGCTTGGGACAGGGATGGGATGAGCAGTTCTTC. Encoded protein: CASSLGQGWDEQFF. The rearrangement uses TRBV5-1 and TRBJ2-1, with 7 bases matching TRBD1. From germline, CDR1 is SGHRS and CDR2 YFSETQ. This CDR3 comprises 14 residues. V dropped 0 bases and J dropped 8; count of bases not matched to a gene: 5.

The chain recombines TRBV15 with TRBJ2-5; D unresolved. Trimming removed 5 bases at V and 2 bases at J, with 9 bases between. The CDR3 has 13 residues. Germline V CDR1 and CDR2: LNHNV, YYDKDF (reference sequence). The CDR3 DNA is TGTGCCACCAGCGGGGTTTATCAAGAGACCCAGTACTTC. Translating it yields CATSGVYQETQYF.

V and J are TRBV5-1 and TRBJ2-1; tentatively, D is TRBD2 (5 bases). Trimming removed 2 bases from V and 11 bases from J, with 11 bases in between. The CDR3 length is 12 residues. Germline V lookup: CDR1 SGHRS, CDR2 YFSETQ. CDR3 loop: CASSFDYSKQFF. The CDR3 bases are TGCGCCAGCAGCTTTGACTACTCCAAGCAGTTCTTC.

The V and J genes are TRBV5-6 and TRBJ1-1; D remains unclear. The V and J ends lost 1 base and 10 bases respectively, with 8 bases between them. Germline assignment: CDR1 SGHDT and CDR2 YYEEEE. The CDR3 has 11 residues. CDR3 bases: TGTGCCAGCAGCTTGAAAGAGAGAGCTTTCTTT. Its protein is CASSLKERAFF.

The chain couples TRBV6-1 to TRBJ1-1; D is perhaps TRBD1 (5 bases). The CDR3 loop spans 15 amino acids. Between the trimmed V and J ends, which lost 6 bases and 0 bases, there was a span of 14 bases. Germline CDR1 MNHNS, CDR2 SASEGT. The CDR3 reads CASRRSGNMNTEAFF. In DNA, the CDR3 is TGTGCCAGCAGAAGATCAGGGAACATGAACACTGAAGCTTTCTTT.

To note about this clone: The sample carries other DNA sequences with the same CDR3. The chain employs TRBV11-2 and TRBJ1-5; 7 positions agree with TRBD1. Germline CDR1 is SGHAT and CDR2 is FQNNGV. The CDR3 contains 14 residues. The J segment lost 1 base and the V segment lost 5 bases, leaving 2 bases of the junction unmatched. The CDR3 loop is CASSQTGSNQPQHF. DNA of the CDR3: TGTGCCAGCAGCCAGACAGGGAGCAATCAGCCCCAGCATTTT.

The CDR3 coding sequence is TGCGCCAGCAGCGTCCGGGCTTACAATGAGCAGTTCTTC. It codes for CASSVRAYNEQFF. The V gene is TRBV4-3, the J gene TRBJ2-1; the D is unclear. Germline V gene data show CDR1 as LGHNA and CDR2 as YSLEER. With 5 bases removed from V and 4 bases from J, the gap between germline ends came to 9 bases. The CDR3 totals 13 residues.

This rearrangement joins TRBV7-6 to TRBJ2-1, with TRBD1 matching 10 bases. The CDR3 has 18 amino acids. Germline V gene data show CDR1 as SGHVS and CDR2 as FNYEAQ. The V gene end was trimmed by 6 bases and the J gene end by 4 bases; junction bases not matched to a gene: 15. The CDR3 loop reads CASSFKPRGQGPYNEQFF. CDR3 sequence (DNA): TGTGCCAGCAGTTTTAAACCCCGGGGACAGGGGCCTTACAATGAGCAGTTCTTC.

This clone was picked up one time. At the DNA level, this CDR3 is encoded by other sequences in the same sample as well. The chain has TRBV11-3 and TRBJ2-1, with TRBD2 identical over 8 bases. Germline values: CDR1 SGHNT, CDR2 YENEEA. V shed 1 base and J 4 bases; nucleotides not matched to a gene: 3. The CDR3 loop spans 15 amino acids. For the CDR3, the DNA is TGTGCCAGCAGCTTAGGACGGGGGGGATACAATGAGCAGTTCTTC. Amino acid sequence: CASSLGRGGYNEQFF.

This chain uses TRBV10-3 with TRBJ2-7, with 10 bases that match TRBD2. After removal of 8 bases from V and 0 bases from J, the junction contained 10 bases not matched to a gene. CDR1 and CDR2 (germline): ENHRY, SYGVKD. The CDR3 extends over 16 amino acids. CDR3 loop: CAISSAGGPSSYEQYF. The CDR3, as DNA: TGTGCCATCTCATCAGCGGGAGGGCCTTCCTCCTACGAGCAGTACTTC.

Notes on this clone: The same CDR3 can be traced to other DNA sequences in this sample. The chain recombines TRBV5-1 with TRBJ2-2; 8 bases map to TRBD1. This CDR3 comprises 14 residues. J gave up 3 bases and V 3 bases, and 1 base lay outside the gene matches. In germline, CDR1 is SGHRS, CDR2 YFSETQ. The CDR3 loop reads CASSSTGDTGELFF. For the CDR3, the DNA is TGCGCCAGCAGCTCGACAGGGGACACCGGGGAGCTGTTTTTT.

The chain has TRBV5-4 and TRBJ2-7, with 9 bases that match TRBD2. CDR1 is SGHNT and CDR2 is YYREEE in the germline V gene (reference sequence). The CDR3 totals 15 residues. V lost 2 bases to trimming and J lost 4 bases; unmatched junction nucleotides: 7. In DNA form, the CDR3 reads TGTGCCAGCAGCTTTAGCGGGAGAGGATCGTACGAGCAGTACTTC. Translated, it gives CASSFSGRGSYEQYF.

The chain is built from TRBV6-5 and TRBJ1-1; D uncertain. The CDR3 runs 13 residues. From germline, CDR1 is MNHEY and CDR2 SVGAGI. V was trimmed by 6 bases and J by 1 base, leaving 9 bases between them. The CDR3, as DNA: TGTGCCAGCAGAGAAGGTGAGAACACTGAAGCTTTCTTT. It translates to CASREGENTEAFF.

Only one count was recorded for this clone. The CDR3: CASSPGQGGTKSLNQPQHF. Here the CDR3 DNA reads TGCGCCAGCAGCCCCGGACAGGGCGGCACAAAGAGTTTAAATCAGCCCCAGCATTTT. This chain links TRBV5-1 with TRBJ1-5; TRBD1 agrees at 8 bases. The CDR3 has 19 residues. Unmatched junction bases numbered 19, after V lost 4 bases and J lost 4 bases. Germline-derived CDR1 and CDR2 are SGHRS and YFSETQ.

The V and J genes are TRBV6-5 and TRBJ2-3, with TRBD1 matching over 10 bases. The V gene's germline CDR1 is MNHEY and CDR2 SVGAGI. The CDR3 totals 14 residues. V was pared by 9 bases and J by 5 bases, with 8 bases of the junction left unmatched. The DNA of the CDR3 is TGTGCCAGTCAGACCGGGACAGGGGTAGATACGCAGTATTTT. It yields the protein CASQTGTGVDTQYF.

This clone came up once. This chain joins TRBV5-1 and TRBJ1-2, with 8 bases lining up with TRBD1. Per germline, CDR1 SGHRS and CDR2 YFSETQ. The V segment lost 4 bases and the J segment 5 bases; nucleotides outside the gene matches: 7. The CDR3 spans 14 residues. Here the CDR3 reads CASSLQDRGYGYTF. The DNA of the CDR3 is TGCGCCAGCAGCCTCCAAGACAGGGGATATGGCTACACCTTC.

The chain employs TRBV30 and TRBJ1-2, with TRBD1 matching 7 bases. In germline, CDR1 is GTSNPN, CDR2 SVGIG (reference sequence). This CDR3 is built from 17 residues. Germline trimming cut 0 bases from V and 4 bases from J; bases unmatched to any gene: 14. The DNA for the CDR3 is TGTGCCTGGAGTGTATTTAAGGTGAAGGGGGCCCTCTATGGCTACACCTTC. Amino acid sequence: CAWSVFKVKGALYGYTF.

This chain joins TRBV28 and TRBJ1-4; TRBD1 agrees at 7 bases. Trimming cost V 2 bases and J 6 bases; bases outside gene matches: 9. The V gene's germline CDR1 is MDHEN and CDR2 SYDVKM. The CDR3 runs 16 residues. The CDR3 DNA follows: TGTGCCAGCAGTTTAACGACAGGGTTACGTGATGAAAAACTGTTTTTT. This translates into CASSLTTGLRDEKLFF.

CDR3 protein: CASNRERGVTDTQYF. The CDR3, as DNA: TGTGCCAGCAATAGGGAGCGGGGGGTCACAGATACGCAGTATTTT. J is TRBJ2-3 and V is TRBV2; the match to TRBD2 covers 9 bases. The CDR3 runs 15 residues. J lost 2 bases, V lost 7 bases, and 7 bases had no gene match. The germline V gene encodes CDR1 SNHLY and CDR2 FYNNEI.

Of note for this clone: At one boundary the junction diverges from the germline segment, which might be a read error. This chain uses TRBV7-7 with TRBJ2-7, with unresolved D. CDR3 length: 13 residues. Germline-derived CDR1 and CDR2 are SSHAT and FNYEAQ (reference sequence). The CDR3: CASSLGGTYEQYF. The CDR3 DNA follows: TGTGCTAGCAGCTTAGGCGGAACCTACGAGCAGTACTTC. Looking up the rest from reference TRBV7-7 and TRBJ2-7 gives the full variable domain: GAGVSQSPRYKVTKRGQDVTLRCDPISSHATLYWYQQALGQGPEFLTYFNYEAQPDKSGLPSDRFSAERPEGSISTLTIQRTEQRDSAMYRCASSLGGTYEQYFGPGTRLTVT.

In the case of this clone: Other nucleotide sequences in the sample specify the same CDR3. J is TRBJ1-4 and V is TRBV28; maybe TRBD1 (5 bases). Germline CDR1 and CDR2: MDHEN and SYDVKM. Trimming stripped 4 bases from V and 4 bases from J, with 10 bases between. The CDR3 is 14 residues long. The CDR3 DNA reads as TGTGCCAGCAGTTCCGGACAAAGTAATGAAAAACTGTTTTTT. Its translation: CASSSGQSNEKLFF.

This clone has a single count. In the same sample, other DNA sequences code for this CDR3. The chain employs TRBV5-1 and TRBJ1-1; the D is unclear. The CDR3 contains 13 residues. V lost 0 bases and J lost 3, with 6 bases in between. Germline V gene data show CDR1 as SGHRS and CDR2 as YFSETQ. CDR3 nucleotide sequence: TGCGCCAGCAGCTTGGGAAGATACACTGAAGCTTTCTTT. Translation: CASSLGRYTEAFF.

This clone was seen a single time. The gene calls are TRBV4-1 and TRBJ2-3; 8 positions match TRBD1. With V trimmed by 0 bases and J by 0 bases, 5 bases remained unmatched. The CDR3 sequence is 17 residues long. The germline V gene has CDR1 MGHRA and CDR2 YSYEKL. CDR3 in DNA: TGCGCCAGCAGCCAAGATCGGGGACAGGCCAGCACAGATACGCAGTATTTT. This sequence encodes CASSQDRGQASTDTQYF.

The chain recombines TRBV9 with TRBJ2-1; 9 bases map to TRBD2. V lost 4 bases, J lost 0 bases, and 5 bases stayed unmatched. This CDR3 is 16 amino acids long. CDR1 is SGDLS and CDR2 is YYNGEE in the germline V gene. CDR3 in amino acids: CASSWSGGSSYNEQFF. The CDR3 nucleotides are TGTGCCAGCAGCTGGAGCGGGGGGTCCTCCTACAATGAGCAGTTCTTC.

Remarks on this clone: Other DNA sequences in the sample encode the same CDR3. This rearrangement joins TRBV19 to TRBJ2-7; D tentatively reads TRBD1 or TRBD2 (5 bases each). CDR1 is LNHDA, CDR2 SQIVND, per germline (reference sequence). V was shortened by 4 bases and J by 0 bases, with 7 bases between the two germline ends. CDR3 length equals 13 residues. CDR3 sequence reads: CASSTGSSYEQYF. CDR3 bases: TGTGCCAGTAGTACAGGGAGCTCCTACGAGCAGTACTTC.

J is TRBJ1-1 and V is TRBV20-1; a possible D gene is TRBD1 (6 bases). The CDR3 runs 11 residues. Looked up from germline, CDR1 is DFQATT and CDR2 is SNEGSKA (reference sequence). The V and J ends lost 2 bases and 8 bases respectively, with 9 bases between them. The CDR3 reads CSARWTEEAFF. As DNA, the CDR3 is TGCAGTGCTAGATGGACAGAAGAAGCTTTCTTT.

This clone showed up just once. The genes are TRBV29-1 and TRBJ1-2; 11 bases are shared with TRBD1. V was clipped by 2 bases and J by 4 bases; unmatched bases: 6. Per the germline V gene, CDR1 is SQVTM and CDR2 is ANQGSEA. The CDR3 length is 15 residues. The DNA for the CDR3 is TGCAGCGTTGAACATGGGACAGGGGGGGCCTATGGCTACACCTTC. As protein: CSVEHGTGGAYGYTF.